This TCR beta chain originates from a study of blood T cell repertoires in COVID-19 (dated by TCRdb to about 2020). With regard to the full study: Samples covering the acute and convalescent phases of COVID-19 were provided by collaborators in the United States, Italy and Spain. The material from the prospective study consisted of cDNA or gDNA derived from T cells, B-cell-depleted T cells, or PBMCs. Subjects who had been exposed to COVID-19, were actively infected with it, or had recovered from it provided the deeply sampled blood TCRbeta repertoires that made up the dataset. The repertoires were made available in a free public database intended to serve as a resource for research on the immune response to SARS-CoV-2. The samples were drawn from the first 160 participants of the ongoing ImmuneRACE study and from some 1,300 subjects provided by 6 global collaborators. The sample metadata nearly always contained a de-identified subject ID, COVID-19 status, age in years and sex. Where available, HLA class I and class II types were taken from metadata supplied by the sample provider and were not determined by assay-based typing.

With regard to this clone: There is no known antigen for this receptor. Nothing much larger sits one base from this clone, and base qualities are not available.

Broader findings and caveats from the paper: Clinical and demographic metadata were provided uncurated, with the amount varying by source and participant.

V was cut back by 1 base and J by 2 bases, leaving a gap of 9 bases between them. The germline V gene sets CDR1 to SGHAT and CDR2 to FQNNGV. From its cysteine to its phenylalanine, the CDR3 spans 15 amino acids. Only the CDR3 DNA stays, 45 bases, in frame from base 1. Another Seattle source contributed samples from volunteer blood donors who had recovered from COVID-19. Collaborating institutions collected whole blood in K2EDTA tubes following their own protocols. For TCRbeta analysis, collaborators shipped samples as frozen whole blood, isolated PBMCs, or DNA extracted from either of those sample types. The immunoSEQ Assay, a bias-controlled multiplex PCR, was used to amplify TCRbeta CDR3 regions from genomic DNA. In the authors' own workflow: Nucleated cell counts per sample were estimated from amplification of reference gene primers within the assay. Sequence reads were collapsed and filtered to measure the absolute abundance of every unique TCRbeta CDR3 rearrangement. For each sample, productive Simpson clonality was calculated as the square root of Simpson's diversity index over productive rearrangements. Sourced from immuneACCESS, this table was stored by TCRdb with only in-frame sequences that have V and J called. A share of the clones is absent; for the studies checked, an unresolved V gene accounts for under half, and the remainder has no known explanation. V and J calls and clone size are those listed in that table; D and trimming were worked out from the DNA. The sample table records about 150,000 clones; about four fifths of these occur just once. The top ten constitute approximately 19% of the sample.

Sample: peripheral blood. This TCR was recovered from a woman aged 70-85 years who had recovered from COVID-19. This chain joins TRBV11-2 to TRBJ1-5; TRBD1 is possibly the D segment (5 matching bases). The nucleotide sequence is TGTGCCAGCAGCTTAGCAGGGTTAGGCAATCAGCCCCAGCATTTT. The translation is CASSLAGLGNQPQHF.